This TCR beta chain was sequenced for a study of neurological immune-mediated disorders. The study's findings and limits: HTLV-1-associated myelopathy had the most TCR clonal expansion, and multiple sclerosis had the least, less than healthy controls.

Time point defined: longitudinal time-point 2. The unsorted libraries originated from 2 million PBMCs kept at -80 C. With 10-nucleotide random UMIs included, cDNA was synthesized by 5'RACE. Sequencing runs each yielded over 180 million TCR-beta sequences from 15-18 subjects. TCRdb re-called the 5' RACE reads through MiXCR, storing one row per CDR3 protein. This sample has 100,000 or so distinct CDR3 sequences, with under 15% found just once. The V and J ends lost 0 bases and 5 bases respectively, with 5 bases between them. The CDR3 is 13 amino acids. Germline V CDR1 and CDR2: SGHKS, YYEKEE (reference sequence). The table lists this clonotype with many counts. Its antigen remains unidentified.

Input material: PBMCs. The J gene is TRBJ1-4, the V gene TRBV5-5; D uncertain. The receptor comes from a female donor with HTLV-1-associated myelopathy (HAM/TSP). As DNA, the CDR3 is TGTGCCAGCAGCTTGGCGCAGAATGAAAAACTGTTTTTT. It yields the protein CASSLAQNEKLFF.